This T cell receptor (beta chain) was identified during a study of shared clonotypes between healthy human individuals. Using immunoSEQ multiplex PCR, the repertoire was profiled, and TCRdb retains in-frame clones only, with some absent. The table has approximately 2,000,000 clones, just under 95% seen once. Sequences were obtained from naive CD4+ T cells from PBMCs. Noted subset: CD45RA+ positively selected. The clonotype comes from a man aged 18 to 29 in good health. Some clones in this sample may be carry-over from other donors' samples.

The CDR3 loop is CASSQQRDYNEQFF. The CDR3 region has the DNA TGCGCCAGCAGCCAGCAGAGGGACTACAATGAGCAGTTCTTC. The V and J genes are TRBV4-1 and TRBJ2-1; tentatively, D is TRBD2 (5 bases). The CDR3 runs to 14 residues. The ends were cut back, 3 bases at V and 3 bases at J, with 9 bases in the middle. Germline CDR1 is MGHRA and CDR2 is YSYEKL.